This TCR beta chain was obtained from a study of T cells in localized non-small cell lung cancer. Regarding the study as a whole: Adjacent lung held a median roughly 54 of the top 100 tumor clones. Highest T cell clonality was seen in uninvolved adjacent lung, surpassing that measured in tumor.

CDR3 length: 17 amino acids. Only in-frame clones appear in the TCRdb table, and some are missing; sequencing was by immunoSEQ multiplex PCR. There are about 3,500 clones in the sample; about 20% occur only once, and 9.5% lies in the top ten. This clone was counted ten times or more. Its antigen is not identified. This sample comprised lung tumor tissue, obtained before any cancer treatment. This clonotype originated in a woman aged 35-75 years with stage III squamous cell lung carcinoma. This chain uses TRBV12-2 with TRBJ2-5. TRBV12-2 is listed as a pseudogene. The CDR3 DNA sequence: TGTGCCAGTACCCGGGCCGGGCGCTTGGGTTTCCAAGAGACCCAGTACTTC. Its translation: CASTRAGRLGFQETQYF.